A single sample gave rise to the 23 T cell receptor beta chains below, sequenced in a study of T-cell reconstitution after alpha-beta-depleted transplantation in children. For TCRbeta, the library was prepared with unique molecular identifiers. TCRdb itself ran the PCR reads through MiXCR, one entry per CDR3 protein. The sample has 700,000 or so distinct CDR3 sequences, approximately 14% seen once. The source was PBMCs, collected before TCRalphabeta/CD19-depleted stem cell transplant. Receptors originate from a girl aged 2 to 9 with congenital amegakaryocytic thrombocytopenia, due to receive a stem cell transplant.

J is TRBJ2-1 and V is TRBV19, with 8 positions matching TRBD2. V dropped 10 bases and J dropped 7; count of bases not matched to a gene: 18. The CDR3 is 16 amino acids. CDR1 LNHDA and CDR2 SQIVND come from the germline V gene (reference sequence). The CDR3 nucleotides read TGTGCCACCTGTGATGCCGTCGGGAGGGGTAGTAATGAGCAGTTCTTC. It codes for CATCDAVGRGSNEQFF.

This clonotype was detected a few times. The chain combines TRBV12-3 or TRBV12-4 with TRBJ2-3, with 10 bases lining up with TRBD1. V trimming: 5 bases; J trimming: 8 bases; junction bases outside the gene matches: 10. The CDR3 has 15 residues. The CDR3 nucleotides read TGTGCCAGCAGTCCCGGGACAGGGGCCTCGGGTACGCAGTATTTT. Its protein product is CASSPGTGASGTQYF.

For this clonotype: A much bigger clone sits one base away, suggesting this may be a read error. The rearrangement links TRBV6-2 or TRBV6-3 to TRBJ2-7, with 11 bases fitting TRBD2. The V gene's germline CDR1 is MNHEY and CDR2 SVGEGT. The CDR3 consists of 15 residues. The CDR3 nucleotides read TGTGCCAGCAGCATCCGACTAGCGGGAATTTACGCGCAGTACTTC. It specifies CASSIRLAGIYAQYF.

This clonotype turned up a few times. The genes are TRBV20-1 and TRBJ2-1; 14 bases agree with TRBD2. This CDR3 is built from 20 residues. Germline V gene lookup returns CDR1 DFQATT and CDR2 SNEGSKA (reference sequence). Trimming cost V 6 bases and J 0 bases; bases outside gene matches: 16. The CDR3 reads CSATTSRLAGGRFSYNEQFF. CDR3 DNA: TGCAGTGCCACTACATCCCGACTAGCGGGAGGGCGTTTCTCCTACAATGAGCAGTTCTTC.

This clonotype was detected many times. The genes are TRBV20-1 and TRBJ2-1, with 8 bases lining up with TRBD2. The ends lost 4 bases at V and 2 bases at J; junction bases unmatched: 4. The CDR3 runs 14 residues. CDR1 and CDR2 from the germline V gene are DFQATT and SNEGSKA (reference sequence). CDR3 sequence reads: CSATLAAPYNEQFF. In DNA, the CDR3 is TGCAGTGCTACACTAGCGGCACCCTACAATGAGCAGTTCTTC.

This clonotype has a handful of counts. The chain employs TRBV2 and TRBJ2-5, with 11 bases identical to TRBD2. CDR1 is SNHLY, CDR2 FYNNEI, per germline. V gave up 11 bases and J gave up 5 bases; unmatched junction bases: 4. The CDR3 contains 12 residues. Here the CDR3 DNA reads TGTGCCGGTCGACTAGCGGGGGAGACCCAGTACTTC. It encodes CAGRLAGETQYF.

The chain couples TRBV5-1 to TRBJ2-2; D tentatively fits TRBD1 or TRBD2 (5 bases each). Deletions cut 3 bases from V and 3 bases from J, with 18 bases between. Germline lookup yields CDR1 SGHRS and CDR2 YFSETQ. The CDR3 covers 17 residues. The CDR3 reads CASSSRGPFGDTGELFF. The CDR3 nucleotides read TGCGCCAGCAGCTCGAGGGGACCCTTCGGTGACACCGGGGAGCTGTTTTTT. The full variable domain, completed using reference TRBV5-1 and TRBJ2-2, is KAGVTQTPRYLIKTRGQQVTLSCSPISGHRSVSWYQQTPGQGLQFLFEYFSETQRNKGNFPGRFSGRQFSNSRSEMNVSTLELGDSALYLCASSSRGPFGDTGELFFGEGSRLTVL.

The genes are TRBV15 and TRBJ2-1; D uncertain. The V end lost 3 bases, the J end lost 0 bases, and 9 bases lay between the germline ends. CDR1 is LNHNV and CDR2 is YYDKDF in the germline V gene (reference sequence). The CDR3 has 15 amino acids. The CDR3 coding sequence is TGTGCCACCAGCAGTCTAGTGGGCTCCTACAATGAGCAGTTCTTC. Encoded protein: CATSSLVGSYNEQFF.

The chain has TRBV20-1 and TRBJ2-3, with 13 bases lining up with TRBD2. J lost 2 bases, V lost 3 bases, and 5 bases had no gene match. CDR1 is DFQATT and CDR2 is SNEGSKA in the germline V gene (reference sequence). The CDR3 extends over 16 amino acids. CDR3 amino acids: CSARGGLAGNTDTQYF. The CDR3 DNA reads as TGCAGTGCTAGGGGGGGACTAGCGGGAAACACAGATACGCAGTATTTT.

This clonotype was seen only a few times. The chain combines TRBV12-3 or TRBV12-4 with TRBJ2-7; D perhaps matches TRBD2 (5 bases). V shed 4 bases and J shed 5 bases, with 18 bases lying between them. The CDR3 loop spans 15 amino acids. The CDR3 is CASSSPLGSGNEQYF. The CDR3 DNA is TGTGCCAGCAGTTCCCCCCTCGGGTCGGGGAACGAGCAGTACTTC.

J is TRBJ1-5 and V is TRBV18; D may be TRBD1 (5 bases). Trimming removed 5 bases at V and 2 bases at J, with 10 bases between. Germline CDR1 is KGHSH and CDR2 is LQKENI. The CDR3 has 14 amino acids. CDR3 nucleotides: TGTGCCAGCTCAGCAGGGAATGGCAATCAGCCCCAGCATTTT. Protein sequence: CASSAGNGNQPQHF.

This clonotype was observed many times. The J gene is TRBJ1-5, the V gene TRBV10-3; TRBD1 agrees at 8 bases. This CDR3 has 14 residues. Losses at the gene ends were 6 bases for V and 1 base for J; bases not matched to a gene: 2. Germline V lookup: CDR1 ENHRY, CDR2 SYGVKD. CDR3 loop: CAISRQGSNQPQHF. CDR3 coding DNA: TGTGCCATCAGCCGACAGGGGAGCAATCAGCCCCAGCATTTT.

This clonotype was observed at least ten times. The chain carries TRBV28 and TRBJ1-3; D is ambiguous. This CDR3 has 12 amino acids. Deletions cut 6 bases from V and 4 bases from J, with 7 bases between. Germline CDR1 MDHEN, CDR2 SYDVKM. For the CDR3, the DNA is TGTGCCAGCAGACTGGCGGGAAACACCATATATTTT. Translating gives CASRLAGNTIYF.

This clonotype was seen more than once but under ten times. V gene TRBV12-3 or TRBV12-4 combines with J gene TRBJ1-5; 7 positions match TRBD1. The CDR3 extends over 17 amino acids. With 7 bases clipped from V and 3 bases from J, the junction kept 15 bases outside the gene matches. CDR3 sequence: CASTKKATGWHNQPQHF. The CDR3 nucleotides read TGTGCCAGCACAAAAAAAGCGACAGGGTGGCACAATCAGCCCCAGCATTTT.

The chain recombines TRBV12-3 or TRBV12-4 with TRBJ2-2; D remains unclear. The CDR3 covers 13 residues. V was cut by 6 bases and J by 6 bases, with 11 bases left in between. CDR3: CASSAQRAGELFF. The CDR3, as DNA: TGTGCCAGCAGCGCTCAGAGAGCCGGGGAGCTGTTTTTT.

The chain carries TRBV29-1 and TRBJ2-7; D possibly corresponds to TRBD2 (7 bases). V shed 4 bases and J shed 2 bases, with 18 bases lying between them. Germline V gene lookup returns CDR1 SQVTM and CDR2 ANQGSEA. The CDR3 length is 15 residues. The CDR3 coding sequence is TGCAGCGTTGGGGCCGGGGGGCAGAATCCCTACGAGCAGTACTTC. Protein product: CSVGAGGQNPYEQYF.

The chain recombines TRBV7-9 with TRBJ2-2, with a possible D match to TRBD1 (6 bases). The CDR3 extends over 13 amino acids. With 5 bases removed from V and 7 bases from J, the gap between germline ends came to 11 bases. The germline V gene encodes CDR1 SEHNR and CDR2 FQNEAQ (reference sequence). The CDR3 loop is CASSGTGYGELFF. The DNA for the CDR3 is TGTGCCAGCAGCGGAACAGGGTACGGGGAGCTGTTTTTT.

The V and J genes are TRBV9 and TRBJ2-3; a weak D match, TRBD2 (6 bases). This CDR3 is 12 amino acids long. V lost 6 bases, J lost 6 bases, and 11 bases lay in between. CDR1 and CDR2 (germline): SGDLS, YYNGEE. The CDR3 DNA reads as TGTGCCAGCACGGGGGACGAGGATACGCAGTATTTT. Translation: CASTGDEDTQYF.

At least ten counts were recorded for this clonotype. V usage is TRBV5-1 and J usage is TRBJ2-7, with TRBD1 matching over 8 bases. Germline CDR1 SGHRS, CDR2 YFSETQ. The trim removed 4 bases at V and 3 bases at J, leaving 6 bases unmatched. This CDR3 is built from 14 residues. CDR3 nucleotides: TGCGCCAGCAGCGATGTCGACAGGGGCTACGAGCAGTACTTC. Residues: CASSDVDRGYEQYF.

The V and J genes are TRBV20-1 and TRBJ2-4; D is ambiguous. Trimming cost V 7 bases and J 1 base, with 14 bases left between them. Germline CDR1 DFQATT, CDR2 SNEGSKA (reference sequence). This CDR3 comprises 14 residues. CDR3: CSGEAGPAKNIQYF. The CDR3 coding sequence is TGCAGTGGGGAAGCAGGTCCCGCCAAAAACATTCAGTACTTC.

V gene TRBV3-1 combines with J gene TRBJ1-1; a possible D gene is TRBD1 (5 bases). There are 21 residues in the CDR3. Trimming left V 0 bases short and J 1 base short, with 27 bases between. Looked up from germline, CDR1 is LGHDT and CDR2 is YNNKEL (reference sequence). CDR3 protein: CASSQDGQLPGPARENTEAFF. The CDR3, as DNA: TGTGCCAGCAGCCAAGATGGTCAACTCCCGGGGCCAGCCAGAGAGAACACTGAAGCTTTCTTT.

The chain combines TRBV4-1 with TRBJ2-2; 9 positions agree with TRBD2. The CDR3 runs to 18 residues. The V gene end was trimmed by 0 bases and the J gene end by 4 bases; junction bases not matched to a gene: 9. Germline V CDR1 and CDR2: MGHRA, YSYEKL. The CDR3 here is CASSQDFVATSGTGELFF. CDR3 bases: TGCGCCAGCAGCCAAGATTTTGTGGCGACTAGCGGCACCGGGGAGCTGTTTTTT.

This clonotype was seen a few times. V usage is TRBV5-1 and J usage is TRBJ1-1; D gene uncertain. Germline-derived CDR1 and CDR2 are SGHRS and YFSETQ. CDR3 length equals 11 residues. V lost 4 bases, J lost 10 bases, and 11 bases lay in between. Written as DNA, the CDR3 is TGCGCCAGCAGCCTGGGAAATTCAGCTTTCTTT. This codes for CASSLGNSAFF.